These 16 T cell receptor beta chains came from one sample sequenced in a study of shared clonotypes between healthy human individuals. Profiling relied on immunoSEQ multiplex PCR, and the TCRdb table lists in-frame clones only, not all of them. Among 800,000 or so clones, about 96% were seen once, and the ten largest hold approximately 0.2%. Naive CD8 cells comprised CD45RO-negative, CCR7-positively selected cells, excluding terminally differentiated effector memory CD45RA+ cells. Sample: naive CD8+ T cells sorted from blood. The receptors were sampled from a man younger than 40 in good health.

The CDR3 region is CASSLGGDRNYGYTF. The CDR3 DNA reads TGTGCCAGCAGCTTGGGAGGGGACAGAAACTATGGCTACACCTTC. V gene TRBV5-4 combines with J gene TRBJ1-2; 7 positions match TRBD1. The CDR3 spans 15 residues. The J segment lost 2 bases and the V segment lost 0 bases, leaving 4 bases of the junction unmatched. Looked up from germline, CDR1 is SGHNT and CDR2 is YYREEE (reference sequence). Full variable domain (outside the CDR3, taken from reference TRBV5-4 and TRBJ1-2): ETGVTQSPTHLIKTRGQQVTLRCSSQSGHNTVSWYQQALGQGPQFIFQYYREEENGRGNFPPRFSGLQFPNYSSELNVNALELDDSALYLCASSLGGDRNYGYTFGSGTRLTVV.

In DNA, the CDR3 is TGTGCCAGCAGCCAAGACACGGGACAGGGGGTGGCAGATACGCAGTATTTT. Its protein product is CASSQDTGQGVADTQYF. V usage is TRBV14 and J usage is TRBJ2-3, with 11 bases identical to TRBD1. Unmatched junction bases numbered 6, after V lost 0 bases and J lost 4 bases. CDR1 and CDR2 (germline): SGHDN, FVKESK. The CDR3 extends over 17 amino acids.

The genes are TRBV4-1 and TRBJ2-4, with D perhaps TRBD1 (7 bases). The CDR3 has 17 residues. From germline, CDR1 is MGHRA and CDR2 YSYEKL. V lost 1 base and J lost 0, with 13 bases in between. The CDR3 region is CASSQVRRGVAKNIQYF. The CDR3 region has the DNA TGCGCCAGCAGCCAAGTTCGCAGGGGGGTAGCCAAAAACATTCAGTACTTC.

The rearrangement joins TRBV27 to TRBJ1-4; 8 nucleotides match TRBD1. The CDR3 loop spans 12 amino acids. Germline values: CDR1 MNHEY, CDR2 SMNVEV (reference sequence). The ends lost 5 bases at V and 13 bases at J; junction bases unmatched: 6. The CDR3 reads CASSVDRVRLFF. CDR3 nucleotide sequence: TGTGCCAGCAGTGTGGACAGGGTACGACTGTTTTTT.

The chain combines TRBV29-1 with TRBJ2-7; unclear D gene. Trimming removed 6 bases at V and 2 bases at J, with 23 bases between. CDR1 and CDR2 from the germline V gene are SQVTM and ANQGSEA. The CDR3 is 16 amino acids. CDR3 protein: CSVQIPVSAKPYEQYF. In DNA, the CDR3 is TGCAGCGTCCAAATCCCGGTAAGCGCGAAACCCTACGAGCAGTACTTC.

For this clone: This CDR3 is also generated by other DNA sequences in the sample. The DNA of the CDR3 is TGTGCCAGCAGTGAAGGGACAGGGGCCTACGAGCAGTACTTC. This sequence encodes CASSEGTGAYEQYF. The chain couples TRBV2 to TRBJ2-7; 9 bases are shared with TRBD1. Germline CDR1 SNHLY, CDR2 FYNNEI. V shed 1 base and J 2 bases; nucleotides not matched to a gene: 0. The CDR3 totals 14 residues. Full variable domain (outside the CDR3, taken from reference TRBV2 and TRBJ2-7): EPEVTQTPSHQVTQMGQEVILRCVPISNHLYFYWYRQILGQKVEFLVSFYNNEISEKSEIFDDQFSVERPDGSNFTLKIRSTKLEDSAMYFCASSEGTGAYEQYFGPGTRLTVT.

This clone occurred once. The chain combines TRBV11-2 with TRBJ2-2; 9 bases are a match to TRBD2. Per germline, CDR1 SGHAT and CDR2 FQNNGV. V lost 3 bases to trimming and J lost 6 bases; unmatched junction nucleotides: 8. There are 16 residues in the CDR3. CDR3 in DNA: TGTGCCAGCAGCTTGCTTGGCGGGAGGGAGCCCGGGGAGCTGTTTTTT. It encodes CASSLLGGREPGELFF.

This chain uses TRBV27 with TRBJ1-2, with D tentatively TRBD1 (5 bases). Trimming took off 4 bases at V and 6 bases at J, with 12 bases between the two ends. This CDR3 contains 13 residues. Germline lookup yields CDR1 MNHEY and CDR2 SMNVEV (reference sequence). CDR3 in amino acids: CASSSAGFDGYTF. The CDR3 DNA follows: TGTGCCAGCAGTTCGGCAGGGTTTGATGGCTACACCTTC.

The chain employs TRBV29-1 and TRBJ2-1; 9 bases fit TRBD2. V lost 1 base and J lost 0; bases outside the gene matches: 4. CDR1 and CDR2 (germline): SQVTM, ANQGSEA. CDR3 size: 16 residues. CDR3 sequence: CSVEGHSGSSYNEQFF. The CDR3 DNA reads TGCAGCGTTGAAGGTCATAGCGGGAGCTCCTACAATGAGCAGTTCTTC.

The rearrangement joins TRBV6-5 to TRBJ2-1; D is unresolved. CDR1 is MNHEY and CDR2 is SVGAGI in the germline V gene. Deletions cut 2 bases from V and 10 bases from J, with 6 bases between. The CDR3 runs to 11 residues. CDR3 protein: CASSYGMEQFF. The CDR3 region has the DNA TGTGCCAGCAGTTACGGCATGGAGCAGTTCTTC.

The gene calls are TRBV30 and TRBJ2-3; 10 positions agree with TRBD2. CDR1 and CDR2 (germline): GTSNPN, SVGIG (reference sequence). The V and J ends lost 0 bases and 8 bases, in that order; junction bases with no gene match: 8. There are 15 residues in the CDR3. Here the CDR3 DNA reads TGTGCCTGGAGTGTACGAGCGGGAGGGCAGGGTACGCAGTATTTT. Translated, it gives CAWSVRAGGQGTQYF.

The CDR3 protein is CASSDGSTSTDTQYF. DNA of the CDR3: TGCGCCAGCAGTGATGGCAGCACTAGCACAGATACGCAGTATTTT. The chain is built from TRBV10-1 and TRBJ2-3; no firm D call. The CDR3 is made up of 15 amino acids. Trimming left V 3 bases short and J 0 bases short, with 10 bases between. From germline, CDR1 is WNHNN and CDR2 SYGVQD (reference sequence).

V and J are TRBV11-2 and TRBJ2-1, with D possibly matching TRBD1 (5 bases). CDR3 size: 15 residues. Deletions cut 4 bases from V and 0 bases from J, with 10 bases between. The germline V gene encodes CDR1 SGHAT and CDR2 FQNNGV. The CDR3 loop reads CASSSLTASYNEQFF. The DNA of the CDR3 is TGTGCCAGCAGCTCGTTGACAGCCTCCTACAATGAGCAGTTCTTC. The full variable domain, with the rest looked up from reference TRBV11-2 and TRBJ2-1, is EAGVAQSPRYKIIEKRQSVAFWCNPISGHATLYWYQQILGQGPKLLIQFQNNGVVDDSQLPKDRFSAERLKGVDSTLKIQPAKLEDSAVYLCASSSLTASYNEQFFGPGTRLTVL.

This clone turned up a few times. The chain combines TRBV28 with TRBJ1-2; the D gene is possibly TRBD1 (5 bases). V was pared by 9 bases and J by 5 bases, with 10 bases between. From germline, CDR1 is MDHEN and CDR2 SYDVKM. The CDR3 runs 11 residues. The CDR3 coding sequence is TGTGCCAGTCGGGACGGATATGGCTACACCTTC. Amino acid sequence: CASRDGYGYTF.

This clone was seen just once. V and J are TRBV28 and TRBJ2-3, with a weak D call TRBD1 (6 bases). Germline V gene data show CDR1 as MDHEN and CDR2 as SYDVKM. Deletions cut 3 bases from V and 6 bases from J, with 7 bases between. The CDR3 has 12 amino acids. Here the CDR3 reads CASSFQGDTQYF. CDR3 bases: TGTGCCAGCAGTTTCCAGGGGGATACGCAGTATTTT.

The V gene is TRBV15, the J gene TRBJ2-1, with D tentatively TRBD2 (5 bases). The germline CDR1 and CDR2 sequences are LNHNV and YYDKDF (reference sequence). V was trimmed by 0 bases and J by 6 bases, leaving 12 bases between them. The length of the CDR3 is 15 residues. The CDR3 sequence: CATSRDKGSGNEQFF. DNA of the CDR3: TGTGCCACCAGCAGAGATAAAGGGAGCGGCAATGAGCAGTTCTTC.